The 28 T cell receptor beta chains reported below all come from one sample, sequenced in a study of shared clonotypes between healthy human individuals. This table comes from immunoSEQ multiplex PCR, and its TCRdb copy is limited to in-frame clones, with some not included. The sample lists hundreds of thousands of clones, around 73% occurring once. The sample was memory CD4+ T cells sorted from blood. Subset described: CD45RA-negative fraction. These receptor sequences come from a woman in her 30s in good health.

The DNA of the CDR3 is TGTGCCACCAGGAGAAGGGATAACGAAAAACTGTTTTTT. It yields the protein CATRRRDNEKLFF. The gene calls are TRBV15 and TRBJ1-4; no reliable D call. There are 13 residues in the CDR3. Germline loops: CDR1 LNHNV, CDR2 YYDKDF (reference sequence). The V end was cut by 6 bases, the J end by 8 bases, with 13 bases between.

The chain recombines TRBV2 with TRBJ1-5, with a possible D match to TRBD1 (5 bases). The CDR3 has 19 residues. Trimming left V 8 bases short and J 0 bases short, with 26 bases between. The germline CDR1 and CDR2 sequences are SNHLY and FYNNEI. DNA of the CDR3: TGTGCCAGCCAGGGAGGGAATTCCAGCCCGTCGATTAGCAATCAGCCCCAGCATTTT. Encoded protein: CASQGGNSSPSISNQPQHF.

The chain uses TRBV7-2 and TRBJ2-2; 7 nucleotides line up with TRBD2. The CDR3 totals 16 residues. The junction had 8 bases not matched to a gene; V was cut back by 5 bases and J by 2 bases. Germline CDR1 and CDR2: SGHTA and FQGNSA. CDR3 coding DNA: TGTGCCAGCAGCGGGGGTAGCGGGCCTAACACCGGGGAGCTGTTTTTT. Amino acid sequence: CASSGGSGPNTGELFF.

This clone was seen a few times. The rearrangement uses TRBV4-2 and TRBJ2-7, with TRBD2 matching 9 bases. The CDR3 loop spans 15 amino acids. Losses at the gene ends were 6 bases for V and 1 base for J; bases not matched to a gene: 7. Germline V CDR1 and CDR2: LGHNA, YNFKEQ. CDR3: CASSPLAGPSYEQYF. Written as DNA, the CDR3 is TGTGCCAGCAGTCCCCTAGCGGGACCATCCTACGAGCAGTACTTC.

V and J are TRBV15 and TRBJ1-5; D ambiguous. CDR1 is LNHNV, CDR2 YYDKDF, per germline (reference sequence). V dropped 0 bases and J dropped 8 bases, with 5 bases sitting between them. The CDR3 is made up of 12 amino acids. Here the CDR3 reads CATSRDSEPQHF. The CDR3 nucleotides read TGTGCCACCAGCAGAGACAGTGAGCCCCAGCATTTT.

This clone was counted only a few times. This chain uses TRBV7-3 with TRBJ2-5; TRBD2 matches at 15 bases. The germline V gene encodes CDR1 SGHTA and CDR2 FQGTGA. V shed 5 bases and J 4 bases; nucleotides not matched to a gene: 2. The CDR3 extends over 15 amino acids. This CDR3 reads CASSLGLAGGETQYF. The CDR3 nucleotides read TGTGCCAGCAGCCTGGGACTAGCGGGAGGAGAGACCCAGTACTTC.

This clone came up once. This chain joins TRBV9 and TRBJ2-6; 9 positions match TRBD2. The J segment lost 3 bases and the V segment lost 0 bases, leaving 7 bases of the junction unmatched. Germline V lookup: CDR1 SGDLS, CDR2 YYNGEE. The CDR3 consists of 18 residues. The chain's CDR3 is CASSVVASGELGANVLTF. DNA of the CDR3: TGTGCCAGCAGCGTAGTCGCTAGCGGGGAGCTTGGGGCCAACGTCCTGACTTTC.

This clone came up a few times. The chain couples TRBV28 to TRBJ1-1; D might be TRBD1 (6 bases). The germline gives CDR1 MDHEN, CDR2 SYDVKM. CDR3 length: 12 residues. The V end lost 4 bases, the J end lost 8 bases, and 11 bases lay between the germline ends. The CDR3 protein is CASSSGQIEAFF. The CDR3 DNA is TGTGCCAGCAGTTCAGGACAGATCGAAGCTTTCTTT.

The chain joins TRBV7-9 to TRBJ1-1, with D maybe TRBD1 (5 bases). This CDR3 has 15 residues. V lost 3 bases and J lost 4, with 15 bases in between. Looked up from germline, CDR1 is SEHNR and CDR2 is FQNEAQ (reference sequence). This chain's CDR3 is CASSLGVGPGTEAFF. The CDR3 nucleotides are TGTGCCAGCAGCTTGGGGGTGGGGCCGGGCACTGAAGCTTTCTTT. Variable domain in full (rest from reference TRBV7-9 and TRBJ1-1): DTGVSQNPRHKITKRGQNVTFRCDPISEHNRLYWYRQTLGQGPEFLTYFQNEAQLEKSRLLSDRFSAERPKGSFSTLEIQRTEQGDSAMYLCASSLGVGPGTEAFFGQGTRLTVV.

This rearrangement joins TRBV6-1 to TRBJ2-7, with D unresolved. The V end lost 4 bases, the J end lost 0 bases, and 16 bases lay between the germline ends. CDR3 size: 16 residues. Germline-derived CDR1 and CDR2 are MNHNS and SASEGT. CDR3 sequence: CASSVNLAYPSYEQYF. DNA of the CDR3: TGTGCCAGCAGTGTTAATCTGGCGTACCCCTCCTACGAGCAGTACTTC.

V is TRBV14 and J is TRBJ2-1, with 11 bases lining up with TRBD1. Germline V gene data show CDR1 as SGHDN and CDR2 as FVKESK. V lost 4 bases to trimming and J lost 7 bases; unmatched junction nucleotides: 3. The CDR3 is 14 amino acids. The CDR3: CASSRDRGKNEQFF. The CDR3 bases are TGTGCCAGCAGCCGGGACAGGGGGAAAAATGAGCAGTTCTTC.

A single count supports this clone. This rearrangement joins TRBV5-1 to TRBJ2-2, with 8 bases matching TRBD2. After removal of 4 bases from V and 0 bases from J, the junction contained 5 bases not matched to a gene. The germline V gene encodes CDR1 SGHRS and CDR2 YFSETQ. The CDR3 covers 16 residues. DNA for the CDR3: TGCGCCAGCAGCCAGGATAGCGGGGCGAACACCGGGGAGCTGTTTTTT. Its translation is CASSQDSGANTGELFF.

The chain combines TRBV5-4 with TRBJ2-7, with TRBD2 as a possible D gene (5 bases). The CDR3 is 13 residues long. V was shortened by 10 bases and J by 7 bases, with 21 bases between the two germline ends. Germline-derived CDR1 and CDR2 are SGHNT and YYREEE (reference sequence). CDR3 amino acids: CAFQGSTVWEQYF. The DNA for the CDR3 is TGTGCCTTCCAAGGGAGCACCGTTTGGGAGCAGTACTTC.

V gene TRBV5-1 combines with J gene TRBJ2-5; 7 positions match TRBD1. This CDR3 contains 15 residues. The J segment lost 7 bases and the V segment lost 1 base, leaving 10 bases of the junction unmatched. Per the germline V gene, CDR1 is SGHRS and CDR2 is YFSETQ. This CDR3 reads CASSLSAGGFGTQYF. CDR3 DNA: TGCGCCAGCAGCTTGTCTGCAGGGGGTTTCGGGACCCAGTACTTC. Variable domain in full (rest from reference TRBV5-1 and TRBJ2-5): KAGVTQTPRYLIKTRGQQVTLSCSPISGHRSVSWYQQTPGQGLQFLFEYFSETQRNKGNFPGRFSGRQFSNSRSEMNVSTLELGDSALYLCASSLSAGGFGTQYFGPGTRLLVL.

This CDR3 reads CASSVGQGLPGNQPQHF. The CDR3 DNA reads as TGTGCCAGCAGTGTCGGACAGGGGCTACCGGGCAATCAGCCCCAGCATTTT. V and J are TRBV2 and TRBJ1-5; 9 bases align to TRBD1. The CDR3 consists of 17 residues. The V and J ends lost 4 bases and 2 bases, in that order; junction bases with no gene match: 9. Germline loops: CDR1 SNHLY, CDR2 FYNNEI.

The V and J genes are TRBV11-2 and TRBJ2-7; D is uncertain. V was pared by 0 bases and J by 4 bases, with 13 bases between. Germline CDR1 SGHAT, CDR2 FQNNGV. The CDR3 is made up of 15 amino acids. The CDR3 DNA reads as TGTGCCAGCAGCTTAGATCGGCAGACCGCTTACGAGCAGTACTTC. Encoded protein: CASSLDRQTAYEQYF.

The chain uses TRBV29-1 and TRBJ1-5, with 8 bases lining up with TRBD1. This CDR3 spans 13 amino acids. V was clipped by 4 bases and J by 5 bases; unmatched bases: 4. The germline gives CDR1 SQVTM, CDR2 ANQGSEA. CDR3 nucleotide sequence: TGCAGCGTTGGGACAGGGAGACATCAGCCCCAGCATTTT. This encodes CSVGTGRHQPQHF.

The table lists this clone with a count of one. The V and J genes are TRBV5-1 and TRBJ2-5; 8 bases align to TRBD1. The V gene's germline CDR1 is SGHRS and CDR2 YFSETQ. J gave up 4 bases and V 7 bases, and 15 bases lay outside the gene matches. This CDR3 has 16 residues. In DNA, the CDR3 is TGCGCCAGCCACCCGCAAGGCAGGGGGCCTCCAGAGACCCAGTACTTC. It specifies CASHPQGRGPPETQYF.

The chain uses TRBV28 and TRBJ1-1; D is uncertain. The germline V gene has CDR1 MDHEN and CDR2 SYDVKM. CDR3 size: 14 residues. V was pared by 7 bases and J by 5 bases, with 17 bases between. CDR3 sequence reads: CASKVGGADTEAFF. DNA for the CDR3: TGTGCCAGCAAAGTGGGAGGCGCGGATACTGAAGCTTTCTTT.

This clone was observed once. The chain couples TRBV28 to TRBJ2-1; 9 bases are shared with TRBD2. The V and J ends lost 7 bases and 9 bases, in that order; junction bases with no gene match: 16. Germline V gene sequence: CDR1 MDHEN, CDR2 SYDVKM. There are 16 residues in the CDR3. CDR3 sequence (DNA): TGTGCCAGCACGTCCGGGACTAGCACCGGCACGGTTGAGCAGTTCTTC. It specifies CASTSGTSTGTVEQFF.

The rearrangement links TRBV5-4 to TRBJ2-1; a weak D match, TRBD2 (6 bases). Deletions cut 0 bases from V and 1 base from J, with 14 bases between. Germline-derived CDR1 and CDR2 are SGHNT and YYREEE (reference sequence). CDR3 size: 17 residues. CDR3 DNA sequence: TGTGCCAGCAGCTTGGCCTTGGCTAGCGTTTCCTACAATGAGCAGTTCTTC. Protein product: CASSLALASVSYNEQFF.

There are a few counts of this clone. The chain links TRBV18 to TRBJ2-7, with D perhaps matching TRBD1 (5 bases). Trimming took 0 bases from V and 7 from J, leaving 16 bases between them. Germline assignment: CDR1 KGHSH and CDR2 LQKENI. The CDR3 sequence is 15 residues long. The CDR3 sequence is CASSPPSTGVWEQYF. DNA of the CDR3: TGTGCCAGCTCACCACCGTCAACAGGTGTTTGGGAGCAGTACTTC.

Here the CDR3 reads CAWSVPWQANTEAFF. The CDR3 nucleotides are TGTGCCTGGAGTGTACCTTGGCAGGCGAACACTGAAGCTTTCTTT. This chain joins TRBV30 and TRBJ1-1, with D unclear. CDR3 length: 15 residues. Trimming took off 0 bases at V and 1 base at J, with 12 bases between the two ends. The germline V gene has CDR1 GTSNPN and CDR2 SVGIG (reference sequence). Drawing the rest from reference TRBV30 and TRBJ1-1, the complete variable domain is SQTIHQWPATLVQPVGSPLSLECTVEGTSNPNLYWYRQAAGRGLQLLFYSVGIGQISSEVPQNLSASRPQDRQFILSSKKLLLSDSGFYLCAWSVPWQANTEAFFGQGTRLTVV.

The CDR3 loop is CATSSGGDYGYTF. The DNA for the CDR3 is TGTGCCACCAGCTCCGGGGGCGACTATGGCTACACCTTC. The V gene is TRBV18, the J gene TRBJ1-2; TRBD1 is a possible D gene (6 bases). V was pared by 10 bases and J by 3 bases, with 15 bases between. CDR1 is KGHSH and CDR2 is LQKENI in the germline V gene. This CDR3 is 13 amino acids long.

This clone was counted a few times. This sample includes further DNA sequences coding for the same CDR3. J is TRBJ1-5 and V is TRBV11-2; no firm D call. Between the trimmed V and J ends, which lost 1 base and 1 base, there was a span of 2 bases. CDR3 size: 13 residues. CDR1 and CDR2 (germline): SGHAT, FQNNGV. The CDR3 loop reads CASSLASNQPQHF. The CDR3 coding sequence is TGTGCCAGCAGCTTAGCCAGCAATCAGCCCCAGCATTTT.

The CDR3 DNA reads as TGTGCCAGTAGTTCGCAAGCGGGGGCCGTCACAGATACGCAGTATTTT. Translated, it gives CASSSQAGAVTDTQYF. The chain links TRBV19 to TRBJ2-3; 8 bases map to TRBD2. This CDR3 has 16 amino acids. CDR1 and CDR2 from the germline V gene are LNHDA and SQIVND (reference sequence). Trimming at V came to 5 bases and at J to 2 bases, leaving 9 bases not matched to a gene. Using reference TRBV19 and TRBJ2-3 for the parts outside the CDR3, the full variable domain is DGGITQSPKYLFRKEGQNVTLSCEQNLNHDAMYWYRQDPGQGLRLIYYSQIVNDFQKGDIAEGYSVSREKKESFPLTVTSAQKNPTAFYLCASSSQAGAVTDTQYFGPGTRLTVL.

V is TRBV5-1 and J is TRBJ2-7; 11 bases match TRBD2. The germline CDR1 and CDR2 sequences are SGHRS and YFSETQ. The CDR3 is 15 residues long. The junction had 9 bases not matched to a gene; V was cut back by 4 bases and J by 6 bases. The CDR3 DNA reads as TGCGCCAGCAGCCTCAGACTAGCGGGATCCCCCGAGCAGTACTTC. Residues: CASSLRLAGSPEQYF.

This clone was counted only a few times. The chain combines TRBV7-9 with TRBJ2-2; D uncertain. V was clipped by 3 bases and J by 6 bases, with 11 bases between them. Germline CDR1 is SEHNR and CDR2 is FQNEAQ (reference sequence). The CDR3 runs to 14 residues. CDR3 sequence (DNA): TGTGCCAGCAGCTTCTCTTACGGTGCCGGGGAGCTGTTTTTT. Its protein product is CASSFSYGAGELFF. Looking up the rest from reference TRBV7-9 and TRBJ2-2 gives the full variable domain: DTGVSQNPRHKITKRGQNVTFRCDPISEHNRLYWYRQTLGQGPEFLTYFQNEAQLEKSRLLSDRFSAERPKGSFSTLEIQRTEQGDSAMYLCASSFSYGAGELFFGEGSRLTVL.